The T cell receptor beta chain described here comes from a study of CD8 T cells in Susac syndrome. General observations from the study: No clonal expansion appeared among CD4+ T cells in Susac patients.

The RNA input was roughly 0.45 to 1 ug, and it was reverse transcribed with random hexamers. The CDR3 of TCR beta was amplified by immunoSEQ multiplex PCR across 54 Vbeta and 13 Jbeta. TCRdb re-derived calls from the immunoSEQ multiplex PCR reads in MiXCR, one entry per CDR3 protein. Altogether under 250,000 distinct CDR3 sequences are present, over 90% being singletons, with the ten largest covering under 0.2%. On this clonotype: Its antigen is not identified.

The CDR3 has 13 amino acids. Germline assignment: CDR1 GTSNPN and CDR2 SVGIG (reference sequence). The J segment lost 5 bases and the V segment lost 4 bases, leaving 2 bases of the junction unmatched. This clonotype was obtained from a human donor with Susac syndrome. The sequenced material came from CD4+ T cells from PBMCs. The V and J genes are TRBV30 and TRBJ2-5; TRBD1 agrees at 12 bases. CDR3 nucleotides: TGTGCCTGGATGGGACAGGGGGCGGAGACCCAGTACTTC. It encodes CAWMGQGAETQYF.